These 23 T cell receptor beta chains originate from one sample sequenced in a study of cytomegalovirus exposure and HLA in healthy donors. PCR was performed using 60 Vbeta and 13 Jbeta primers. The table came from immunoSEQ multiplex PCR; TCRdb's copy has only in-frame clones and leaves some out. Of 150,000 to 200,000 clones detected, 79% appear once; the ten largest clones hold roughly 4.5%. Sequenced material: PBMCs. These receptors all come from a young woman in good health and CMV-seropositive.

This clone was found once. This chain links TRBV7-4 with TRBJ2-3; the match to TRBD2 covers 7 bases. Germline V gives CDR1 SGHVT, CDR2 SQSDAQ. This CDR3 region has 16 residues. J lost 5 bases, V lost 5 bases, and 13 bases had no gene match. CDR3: CASSPREGGGEDTQYF. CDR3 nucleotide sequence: TGTGCCAGCAGCCCAAGGGAAGGCGGGGGTGAAGATACGCAGTATTTT.

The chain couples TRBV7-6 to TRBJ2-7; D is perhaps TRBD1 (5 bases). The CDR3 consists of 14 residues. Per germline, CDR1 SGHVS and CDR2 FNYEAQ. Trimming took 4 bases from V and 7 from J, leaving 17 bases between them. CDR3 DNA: TGTGCCAGCAGCTCAACCCCTCAGGGTAGGGAGCAGTACTTC. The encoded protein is CASSSTPQGREQYF. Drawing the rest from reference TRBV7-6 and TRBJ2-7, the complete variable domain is GAGVSQSPRYKVTKRGQDVALRCDPISGHVSLYWYRQALGQGPEFLTYFNYEAQQDKSGLPNDRFSAERPEGSISTLTIQRTEQRDSAMYRCASSSTPQGREQYFGPGTRLTVT.

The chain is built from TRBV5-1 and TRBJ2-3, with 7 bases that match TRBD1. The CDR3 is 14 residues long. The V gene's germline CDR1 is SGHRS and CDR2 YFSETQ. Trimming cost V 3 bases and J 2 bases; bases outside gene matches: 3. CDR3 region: CASSWGTVTDTQYF. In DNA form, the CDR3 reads TGCGCCAGCAGCTGGGGGACAGTCACAGATACGCAGTATTTT.

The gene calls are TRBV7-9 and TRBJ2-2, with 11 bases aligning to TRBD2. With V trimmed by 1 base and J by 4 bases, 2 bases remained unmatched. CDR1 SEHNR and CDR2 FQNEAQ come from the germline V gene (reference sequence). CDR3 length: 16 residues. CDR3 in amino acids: CASSLGLAGTTGELFF. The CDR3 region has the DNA TGTGCCAGCAGCTTAGGACTAGCGGGAACCACCGGGGAGCTGTTTTTT.

Here the CDR3 DNA reads TGTGCCAGCAGTGATTTACAGGATAGCAATCAGCCCCAGCATTTT. It specifies CASSDLQDSNQPQHF. The chain has TRBV6-1 and TRBJ1-5; D is possibly TRBD1 (5 bases). The CDR3 runs to 15 residues. The V end was cut by 3 bases, the J end by 0 bases, with 9 bases between. CDR1 MNHNS and CDR2 SASEGT come from the germline V gene.

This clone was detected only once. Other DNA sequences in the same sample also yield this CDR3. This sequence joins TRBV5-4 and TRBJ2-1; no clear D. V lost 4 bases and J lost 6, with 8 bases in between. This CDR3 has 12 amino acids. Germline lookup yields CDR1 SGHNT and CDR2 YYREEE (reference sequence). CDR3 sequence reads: CASSLIGNEQFF. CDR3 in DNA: TGTGCCAGCAGCCTAATCGGCAATGAGCAGTTCTTC.

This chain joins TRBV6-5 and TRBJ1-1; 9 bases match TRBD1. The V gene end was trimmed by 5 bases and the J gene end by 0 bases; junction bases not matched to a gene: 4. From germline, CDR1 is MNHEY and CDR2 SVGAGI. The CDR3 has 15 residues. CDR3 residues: CASSRTGAMNTEAFF. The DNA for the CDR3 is TGTGCCAGCAGTAGGACAGGGGCGATGAACACTGAAGCTTTCTTT.

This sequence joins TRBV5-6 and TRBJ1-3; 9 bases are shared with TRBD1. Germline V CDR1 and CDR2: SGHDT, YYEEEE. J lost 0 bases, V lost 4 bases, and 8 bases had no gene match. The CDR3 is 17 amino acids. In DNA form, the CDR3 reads TGTGCCAGCAGCCGTACAGGGGGCGGCCTCTCTGGAAACACCATATATTTT. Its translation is CASSRTGGGLSGNTIYF. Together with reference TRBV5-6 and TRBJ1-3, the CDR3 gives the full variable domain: DAGVTQSPTHLIKTRGQQVTLRCSPKSGHDTVSWYQQALGQGPQFIFQYYEEEERQRGNFPDRFSGHQFPNYSSELNVNALLLGDSALYLCASSRTGGGLSGNTIYFGEGSWLTVV.

CDR3 sequence reads: CASSPIRDDYEQYF. CDR3 bases: TGTGCCAGCAGCCCGATTCGAGATGACTACGAGCAGTACTTC. The chain couples TRBV7-7 to TRBJ2-7; no reliable D call. This CDR3 is 14 amino acids long. Per germline, CDR1 SSHAT and CDR2 FNYEAQ (reference sequence). Deletions cut 5 bases from V and 3 bases from J, with 14 bases between.

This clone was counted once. Written as DNA, the CDR3 is TGTGCCAGCAGTGGATCCGGGACAGGGGAACTTACAGATACGCAGTATTTT. The encoded protein is CASSGSGTGELTDTQYF. The J gene is TRBJ2-3, the V gene TRBV25-1, with 10 bases lining up with TRBD1. This CDR3 comprises 17 residues. V lost 4 bases, J lost 3 bases, and 10 bases stayed unmatched. Germline-derived CDR1 and CDR2 are MGHDK and SYGVNS. Combining the CDR3 with reference TRBV25-1 and TRBJ2-3 gives the whole variable domain EADIYQTPRYLVIGTGKKITLECSQTMGHDKMYWYQQDPGMELHLIHYSYGVNSTEKGDLSSESTVSRIRTEHFPLTLESARPSHTSQYLCASSGSGTGELTDTQYFGPGTRLTVL.

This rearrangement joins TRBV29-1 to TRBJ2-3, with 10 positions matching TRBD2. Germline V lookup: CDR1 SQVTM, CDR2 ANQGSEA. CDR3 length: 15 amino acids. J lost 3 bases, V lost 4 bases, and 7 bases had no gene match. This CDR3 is CSVGFLAGETDTQYF. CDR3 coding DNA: TGCAGCGTTGGATTTCTAGCGGGAGAAACAGATACGCAGTATTTT.

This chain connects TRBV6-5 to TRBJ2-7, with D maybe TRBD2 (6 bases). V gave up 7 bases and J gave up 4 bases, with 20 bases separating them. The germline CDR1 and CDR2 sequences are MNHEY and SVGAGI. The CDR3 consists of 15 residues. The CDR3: CASIRAIDGGYEQYF. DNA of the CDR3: TGTGCCAGCATACGGGCCATAGACGGGGGTTACGAGCAGTACTTC.

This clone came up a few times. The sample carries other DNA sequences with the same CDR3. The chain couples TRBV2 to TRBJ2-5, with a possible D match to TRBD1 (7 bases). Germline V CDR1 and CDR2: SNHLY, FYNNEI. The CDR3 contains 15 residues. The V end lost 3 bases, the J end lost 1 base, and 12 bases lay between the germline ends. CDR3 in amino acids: CASSERGQPQETQYF. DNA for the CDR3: TGTGCCAGCAGTGAGCGGGGACAGCCCCAAGAGACCCAGTACTTC.

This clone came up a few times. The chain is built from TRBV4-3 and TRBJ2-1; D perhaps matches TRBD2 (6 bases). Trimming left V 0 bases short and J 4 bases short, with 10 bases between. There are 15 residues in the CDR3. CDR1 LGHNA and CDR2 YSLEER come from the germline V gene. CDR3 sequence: CASSQDGTFYNEQFF. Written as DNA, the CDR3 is TGCGCCAGCAGCCAAGACGGGACTTTTTACAATGAGCAGTTCTTC.

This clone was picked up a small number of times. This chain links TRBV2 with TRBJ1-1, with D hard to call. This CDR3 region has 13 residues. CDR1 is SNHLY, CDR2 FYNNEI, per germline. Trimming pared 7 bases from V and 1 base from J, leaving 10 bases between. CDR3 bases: TGTGCCAGCACTCGGAGGCAGAACACTGAAGCTTTCTTT. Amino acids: CASTRRQNTEAFF.

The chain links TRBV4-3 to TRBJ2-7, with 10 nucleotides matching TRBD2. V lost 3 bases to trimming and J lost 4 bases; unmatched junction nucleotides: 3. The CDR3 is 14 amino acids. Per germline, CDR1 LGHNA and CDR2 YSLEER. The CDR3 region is CASSQIAGGYEQYF. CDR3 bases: TGCGCCAGCAGCCAGATAGCGGGGGGTTACGAGCAGTACTTC.

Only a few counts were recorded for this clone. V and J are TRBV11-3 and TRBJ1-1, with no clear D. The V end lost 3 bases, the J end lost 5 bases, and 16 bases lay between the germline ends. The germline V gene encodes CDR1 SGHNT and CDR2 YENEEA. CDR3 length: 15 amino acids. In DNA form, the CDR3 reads TGTGCCAGCAGCTTGGGTCGACGTGGGAGGACTGAAGCTTTCTTT. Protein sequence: CASSLGRRGRTEAFF.

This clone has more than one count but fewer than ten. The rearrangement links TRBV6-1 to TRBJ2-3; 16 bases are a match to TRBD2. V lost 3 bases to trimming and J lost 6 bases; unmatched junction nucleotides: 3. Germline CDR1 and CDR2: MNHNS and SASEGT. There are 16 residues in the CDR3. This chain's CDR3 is CASSDGTSGGADTQYF. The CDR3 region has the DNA TGTGCCAGCAGTGACGGGACTAGCGGGGGGGCCGATACGCAGTATTTT.

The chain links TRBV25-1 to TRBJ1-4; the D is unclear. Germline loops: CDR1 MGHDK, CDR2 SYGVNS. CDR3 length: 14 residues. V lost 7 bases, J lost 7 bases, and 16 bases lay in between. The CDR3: CASTDDGRGEKLFF. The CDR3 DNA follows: TGTGCCAGCACCGACGACGGGAGAGGTGAAAAACTGTTTTTT.

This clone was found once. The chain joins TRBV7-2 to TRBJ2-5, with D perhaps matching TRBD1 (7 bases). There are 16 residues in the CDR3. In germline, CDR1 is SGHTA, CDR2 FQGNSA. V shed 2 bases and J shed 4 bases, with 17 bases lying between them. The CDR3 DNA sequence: TGTGCCAGCAGCTTACTTCCAGGGGGGATAGGAGAGACCCAGTACTTC. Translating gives CASSLLPGGIGETQYF.

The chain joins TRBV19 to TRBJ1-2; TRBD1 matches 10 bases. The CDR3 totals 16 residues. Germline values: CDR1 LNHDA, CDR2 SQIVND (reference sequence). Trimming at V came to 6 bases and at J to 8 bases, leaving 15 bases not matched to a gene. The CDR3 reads CASSAGTGDFSRGYTF. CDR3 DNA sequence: TGTGCCAGTAGCGCCGGGACAGGGGATTTCTCAAGGGGCTACACCTTC.

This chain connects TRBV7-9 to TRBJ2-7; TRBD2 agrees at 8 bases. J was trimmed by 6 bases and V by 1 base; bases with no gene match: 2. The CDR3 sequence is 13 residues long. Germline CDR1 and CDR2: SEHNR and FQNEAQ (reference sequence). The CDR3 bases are TGTGCCAGCAGCTTAGGCCTAGCGGGCGAGCAGTACTTC. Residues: CASSLGLAGEQYF.

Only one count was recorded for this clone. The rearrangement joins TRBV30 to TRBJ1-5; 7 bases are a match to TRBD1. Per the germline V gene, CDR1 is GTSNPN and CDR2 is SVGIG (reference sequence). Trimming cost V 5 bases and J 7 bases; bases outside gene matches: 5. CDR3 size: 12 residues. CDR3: CAWDRVGQPQHF. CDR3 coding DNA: TGTGCCTGGGACAGGGTCGGACAGCCCCAGCATTTT.